This TCR beta chain came from a study of shared clonotypes between healthy human individuals. In the naive CD8 group, cells lacked CD45RO and were positively selected for CCR7, so terminally differentiated effector memory CD45RA+ cells were left out. The V end was cut by 6 bases, the J end by 1 base, with 12 bases between. CDR1 is MDHEN and CDR2 is SYDVKM in the germline V gene. The CDR3 totals 14 residues. Profiled with immunoSEQ multiplex PCR; TCRdb holds only in-frame clones, not every one. The sample has some 2.1 million clones; around 96% are singletons. The sequence was obtained from a man younger than 35 in good health. Sequenced input: naive CD8+ T cells sorted from blood. This rearrangement joins TRBV28 to TRBJ2-5; a possible D gene is TRBD2 (6 bases). The DNA of the CDR3 is TGTGCCAGCAGACTACGGGACTTCCAAGAGACCCAGTACTTC. Translation: CASRLRDFQETQYF. The full variable domain, rest sourced from reference TRBV28 and TRBJ2-5, is DVKVTQSSRYLVKRTGEKVFLECVQDMDHENMFWYRQDPGLGLRLIYFSYDVKMKEKGDIPEGYSVSREKKERFSLILESASTNQTSMYLCASRLRDFQETQYFGPGTRLLVL.